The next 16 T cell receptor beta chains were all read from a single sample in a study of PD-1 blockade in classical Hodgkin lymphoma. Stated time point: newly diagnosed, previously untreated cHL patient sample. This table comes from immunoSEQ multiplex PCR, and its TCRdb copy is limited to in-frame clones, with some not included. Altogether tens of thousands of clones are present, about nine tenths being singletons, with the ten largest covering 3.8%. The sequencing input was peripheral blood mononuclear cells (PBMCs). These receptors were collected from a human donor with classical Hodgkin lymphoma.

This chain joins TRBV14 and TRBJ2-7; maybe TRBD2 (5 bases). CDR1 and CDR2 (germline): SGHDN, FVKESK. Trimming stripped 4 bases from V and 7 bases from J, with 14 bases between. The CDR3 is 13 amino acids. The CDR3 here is CASSPRLAGEQYF. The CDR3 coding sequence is TGTGCCAGCAGCCCGAGGCTAGCTGGAGAGCAGTACTTC. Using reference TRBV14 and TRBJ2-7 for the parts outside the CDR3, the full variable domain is EAGVTQFPSHSVIEKGQTVTLRCDPISGHDNLYWYRRVMGKEIKFLLHFVKESKQDESGMPNNRFLAERTGGTYSTLKVQPAELEDSGVYFCASSPRLAGEQYFGPGTRLTVT.

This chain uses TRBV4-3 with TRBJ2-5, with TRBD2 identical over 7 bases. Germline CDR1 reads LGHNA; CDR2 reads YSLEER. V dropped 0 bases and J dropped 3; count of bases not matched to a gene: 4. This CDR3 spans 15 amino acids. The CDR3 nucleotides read TGCGCCAGCAGCCAAGAGGCTAGCGGAAAAGAGACCCAGTACTTC. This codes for CASSQEASGKETQYF.

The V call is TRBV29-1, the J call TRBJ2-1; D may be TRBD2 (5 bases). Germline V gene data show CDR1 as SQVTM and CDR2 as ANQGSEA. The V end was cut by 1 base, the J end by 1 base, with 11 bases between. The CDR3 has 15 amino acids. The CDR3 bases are TGCAGCGTTGAAGGCGGGCAGGAATCCTACAATGAGCAGTTCTTC. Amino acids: CSVEGGQESYNEQFF.

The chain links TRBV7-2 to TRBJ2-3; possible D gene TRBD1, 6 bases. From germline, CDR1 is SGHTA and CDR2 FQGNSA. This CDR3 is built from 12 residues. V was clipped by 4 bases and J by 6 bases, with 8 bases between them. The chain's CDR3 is CASSYRADTQYF. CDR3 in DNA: TGTGCCAGCAGCTACAGGGCTGATACGCAGTATTTT.

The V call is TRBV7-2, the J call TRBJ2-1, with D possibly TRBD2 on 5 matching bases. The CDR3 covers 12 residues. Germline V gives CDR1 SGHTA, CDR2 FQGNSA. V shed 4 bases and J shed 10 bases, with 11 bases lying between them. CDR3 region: CASSYASGEQFF. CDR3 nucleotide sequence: TGTGCCAGCAGCTACGCCTCGGGGGAGCAGTTCTTC.

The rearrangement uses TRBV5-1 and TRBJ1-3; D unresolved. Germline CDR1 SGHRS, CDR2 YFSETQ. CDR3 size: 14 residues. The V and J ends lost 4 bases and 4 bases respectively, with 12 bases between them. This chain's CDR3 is CASSLGNFGNTIYF. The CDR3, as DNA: TGCGCCAGCAGCCTAGGAAACTTCGGAAACACCATATATTTT. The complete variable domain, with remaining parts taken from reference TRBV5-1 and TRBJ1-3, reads KAGVTQTPRYLIKTRGQQVTLSCSPISGHRSVSWYQQTPGQGLQFLFEYFSETQRNKGNFPGRFSGRQFSNSRSEMNVSTLELGDSALYLCASSLGNFGNTIYFGEGSWLTVV.

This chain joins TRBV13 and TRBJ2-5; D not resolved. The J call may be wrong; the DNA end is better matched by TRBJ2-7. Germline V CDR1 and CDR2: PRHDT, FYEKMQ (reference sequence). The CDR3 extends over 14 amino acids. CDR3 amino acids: CASSLFTEFDEQYF. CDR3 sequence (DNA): TGTGCCAGCAGCTTATTTACAGAATTCGACGAGCAGTACTTC.

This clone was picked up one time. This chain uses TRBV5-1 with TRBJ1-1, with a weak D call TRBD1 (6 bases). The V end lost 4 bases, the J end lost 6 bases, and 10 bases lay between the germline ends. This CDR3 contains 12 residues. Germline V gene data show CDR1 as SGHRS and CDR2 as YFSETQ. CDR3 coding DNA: TGCGCCAGCAGCCCACAGGGCCCTGAAGCTTTCTTT. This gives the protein CASSPQGPEAFF.

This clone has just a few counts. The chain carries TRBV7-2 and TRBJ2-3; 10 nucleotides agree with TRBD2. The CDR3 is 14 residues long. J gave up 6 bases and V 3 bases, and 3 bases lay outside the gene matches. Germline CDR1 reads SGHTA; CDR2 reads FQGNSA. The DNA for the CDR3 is TGTGCCAGCAGCTTTAATAGCGGGAGGGATACGCAGTATTTT. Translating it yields CASSFNSGRDTQYF.

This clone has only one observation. The CDR3 reads CASSVARRGSFSEQFF. CDR3 nucleotide sequence: TGTGCCAGCAGCGTAGCCCGGCGGGGAAGTTTCAGTGAGCAGTTCTTC. The chain recombines TRBV9 with TRBJ2-1; maybe TRBD2 (6 bases). This CDR3 has 16 amino acids. Trimming removed 0 bases at V and 9 bases at J, with 19 bases between. The germline gives CDR1 SGDLS, CDR2 YYNGEE.

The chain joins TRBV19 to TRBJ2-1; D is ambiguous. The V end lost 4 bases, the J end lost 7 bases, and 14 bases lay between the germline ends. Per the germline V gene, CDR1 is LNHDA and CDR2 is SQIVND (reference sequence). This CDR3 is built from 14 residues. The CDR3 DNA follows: TGTGCCAGTAGTACCGGGCCGCTGGTGAATGAGCAGTTCTTC. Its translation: CASSTGPLVNEQFF.

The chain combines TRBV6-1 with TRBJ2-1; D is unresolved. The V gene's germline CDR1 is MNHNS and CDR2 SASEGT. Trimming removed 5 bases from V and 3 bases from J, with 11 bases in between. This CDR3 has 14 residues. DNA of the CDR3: TGTGCCAGCAGTCCGACCGTAAGCTACAATGAGCAGTTCTTC. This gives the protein CASSPTVSYNEQFF.

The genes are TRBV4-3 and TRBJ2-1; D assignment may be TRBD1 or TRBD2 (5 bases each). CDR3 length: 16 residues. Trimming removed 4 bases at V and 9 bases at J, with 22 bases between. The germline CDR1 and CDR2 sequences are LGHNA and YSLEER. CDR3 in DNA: TGCGCCAGCAGCCGAAGCCCCCCCGGGGCAGGCGGTGAGCAGTTCTTC. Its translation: CASSRSPPGAGGEQFF.

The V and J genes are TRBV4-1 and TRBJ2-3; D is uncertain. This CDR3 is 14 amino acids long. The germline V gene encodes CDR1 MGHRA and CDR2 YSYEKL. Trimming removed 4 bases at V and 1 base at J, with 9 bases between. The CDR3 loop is CASSPWMGTDTQYF. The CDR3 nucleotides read TGCGCCAGCAGCCCATGGATGGGCACAGATACGCAGTATTTT.

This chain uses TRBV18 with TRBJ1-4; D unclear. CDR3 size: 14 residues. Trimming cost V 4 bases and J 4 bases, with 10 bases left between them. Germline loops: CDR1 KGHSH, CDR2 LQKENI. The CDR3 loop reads CASSQGGNNEKLFF. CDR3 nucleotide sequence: TGTGCCAGCTCACAGGGTGGAAATAATGAAAAACTGTTTTTT. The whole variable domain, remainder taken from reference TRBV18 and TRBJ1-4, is NAGVMQNPRHLVRRRGQEARLRCSPMKGHSHVYWYRQLPEEGLKFMVYLQKENIIDESGMPKERFSAEFPKEGPSILRIQQVVRGDSAAYFCASSQGGNNEKLFFGSGTQLSVL.

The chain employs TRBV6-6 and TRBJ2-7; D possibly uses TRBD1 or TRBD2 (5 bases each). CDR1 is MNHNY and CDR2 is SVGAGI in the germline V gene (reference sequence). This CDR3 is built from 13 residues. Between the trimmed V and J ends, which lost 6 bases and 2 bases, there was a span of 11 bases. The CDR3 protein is CASSDRGAYEQYF. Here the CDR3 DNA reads TGTGCCAGCAGCGATAGGGGAGCCTACGAGCAGTACTTC.